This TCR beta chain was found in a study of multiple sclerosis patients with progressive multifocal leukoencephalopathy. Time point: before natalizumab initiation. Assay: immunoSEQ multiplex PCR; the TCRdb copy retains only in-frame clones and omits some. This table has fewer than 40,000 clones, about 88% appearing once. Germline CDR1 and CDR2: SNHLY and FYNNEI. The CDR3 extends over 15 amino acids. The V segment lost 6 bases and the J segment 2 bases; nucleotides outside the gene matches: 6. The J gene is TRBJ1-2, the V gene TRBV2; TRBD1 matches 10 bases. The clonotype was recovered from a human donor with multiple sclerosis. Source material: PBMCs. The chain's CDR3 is CASSAGDRGNYGYTF. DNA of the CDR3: TGTGCCAGCAGCGCGGGGGACAGGGGCAACTATGGCTACACCTTC.